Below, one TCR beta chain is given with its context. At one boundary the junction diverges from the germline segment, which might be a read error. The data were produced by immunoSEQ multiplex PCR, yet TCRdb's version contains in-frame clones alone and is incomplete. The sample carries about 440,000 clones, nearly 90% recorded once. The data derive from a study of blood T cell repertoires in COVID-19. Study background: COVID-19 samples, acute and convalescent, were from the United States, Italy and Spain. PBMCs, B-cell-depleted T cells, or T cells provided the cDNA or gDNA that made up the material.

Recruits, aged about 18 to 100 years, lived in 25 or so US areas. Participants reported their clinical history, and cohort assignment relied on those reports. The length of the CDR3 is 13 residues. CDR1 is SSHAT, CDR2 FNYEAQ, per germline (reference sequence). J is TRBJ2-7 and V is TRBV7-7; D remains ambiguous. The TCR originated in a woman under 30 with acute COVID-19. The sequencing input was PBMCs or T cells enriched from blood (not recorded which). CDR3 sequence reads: CASSFAESYEQYF. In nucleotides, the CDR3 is TGTGCTAGCAGCTTTGCAGAATCCTACGAGCAGTACTTC.